This is a list of T cell receptor beta chains from one sample in a study of blood T cell repertoires in COVID-19. TCRdb's copy holds only in-frame clones and misses some; the assay was immunoSEQ multiplex PCR. The sample has tens of thousands of clones; roughly 85% are singletons. The source material was peripheral blood. These TCRs come from a man aged 60 to 75 with active or convalescent COVID-19. Both conserved end residues are part of each CDR3. Fields, in order: D gene, J gene, V gene, CDR3 DNA, CDR3 protein. The D gene is left open where the match is weak.

.,TRBJ2-3,TRBV7-9,TGTGCCAGCAGCTTAGGATGGGCCTTCGGCACCGCAGATACGCAGTATTTT,CASSLGWAFGTADTQYF
TRBD2,TRBJ2-5,TRBV7-9,TGTGCCAGCAGCGCCCAGCGGGGTGAAGAGACCCAGTACTTC,CASSAQRGEETQYF
.,TRBJ2-5,TRBV3-1/TRBV3-2,TGTGCCAGCAGCCCGGGACAAGGAGAGACCCAGTACTTC,CASSPGQGETQYF
TRBD2,TRBJ2-2,TRBV6-6,TGTGCCAGCAGTCAACGGAGCGGGGTGACTTTAGGTGGGGAGCTGTTTTTT,CASSQRSGVTLGGELFF
TRBD1,TRBJ1-1,TRBV7-2,TGTGCCAGCAGCGCTACAGGGGCCTCGGTCACTGAAGCTTTCTTT,CASSATGASVTEAFF
.,TRBJ1-2,TRBV12-3/TRBV12-4,TGTGCCAGCAGACCCACAGGGTACTATGGCTACACCTTC,CASRPTGYYGYTF
.,TRBJ2-6,TRBV15,TGTGCCACCAGCTACGATTACTACTCTGGGGCCAACGTCCTGACTTTC,CATSYDYYSGANVLTF
.,TRBJ1-1,TRBV19,TGTGCCAGTAGTTGGGGCAGGGGATGGACTGAAGCTTTCTTT,CASSWGRGWTEAFF
.,TRBJ1-3,TRBV25-1,TGTGCCAGCAGTGATCTGGGCCCCTCTGGAAACACCATATATTTT,CASSDLGPSGNTIYF
TRBD1,TRBJ2-7,TRBV29-1,TGCAGCGTTGCTCCCGGGACAGGGGGCTACGAGCAGTACTTC,CSVAPGTGGYEQYF
TRBD1,TRBJ1-1,TRBV7-9,TGTGCCAGCACAATCGACAGGGCCGTTGAAGCTTTCTTT,CASTIDRAVEAFF
TRBD1,TRBJ2-7,TRBV30,TGTGCCTGGACGGGACAGGACTCCTACGAGCAGTACTTC,CAWTGQDSYEQYF
.,TRBJ2-7,TRBV28,TGTGCCAGCAGTTTATCAGGGTCCGCCTACGAGCAGTACTTC,CASSLSGSAYEQYF
.,TRBJ1-1,TRBV7-2,TGTGCCAGCAGCTTATATACGGTGAACACTGAAGCTTTCTTT,CASSLYTVNTEAFF
TRBD1,TRBJ1-2,TRBV2,TGTGCCAGCAGTCTAGACAGGGGTGGCTACACCTTC,CASSLDRGGYTF
TRBD1,TRBJ1-4,TRBV6-1,TGTGCCAGCAGTGAACCGGGACAGTTTAATGAAAAACTGTTTTTT,CASSEPGQFNEKLFF